This T cell receptor beta chain was profiled in a study of OX40 agonist ivuxolimab in advanced cancers. Overall study context: With ivuxolimab, an agonistic anti-OX40 (CD134) antibody, patients were treated.

Method: immunoSEQ multiplex PCR; TCRdb's copy keeps in-frame clones and lacks some. The sample holds 60,000 to 90,000 clones, 70% to 85% seen once. This TCR derives from an adult with an advanced solid tumor such as melanoma, head and neck, liver or kidney cancer. The sequencing used CD4+ or CD8+ T cells sorted from blood, collected in a trial of the OX40 agonist ivuxolimab.

The CDR3 region has the DNA TGTGCCAGCTCATCCGGGAACACTGAAGCTTTCTTT. Translation gives CASSSGNTEAFF. This sequence joins TRBV18 and TRBJ1-1, with unresolved D. The germline V and J ends were trimmed by 5 bases and 1 base, with 5 bases remaining between them. Germline V lookup: CDR1 KGHSH, CDR2 LQKENI. CDR3 length equals 12 residues.